This T cell receptor beta chain was profiled in a study of cytomegalovirus exposure and HLA in healthy donors. A multiplex PCR was run with 60 Vbeta primers and 13 Jbeta primers. Sequenced by immunoSEQ multiplex PCR; TCRdb stores in-frame clones only, minus some. The sample lists 55,000 to 80,000 clones, over 70% occurring once. With 5 bases clipped from V and 4 bases from J, the junction kept 4 bases outside the gene matches. Germline V gene data show CDR1 as SGHNT and CDR2 as YYREEE (reference sequence). The CDR3 consists of 13 residues. The specimen sequenced was PBMCs. The chain combines TRBV5-4 with TRBJ2-5, with 8 bases lining up with TRBD1. The TCR originated in a man in his 70s in good health and CMV-seronegative. In nucleotides, the CDR3 is TGTGCCAGCAGTTTAGACAGGGGAGAGACCCAGTACTTC. Amino acids: CASSLDRGETQYF.